The clone carrying this T cell receptor (beta chain) was detected many times. This specimen comes from a study of human T cells and chemical hapten exposure. Study background: Among samples, TCR yields varied mainly because of small differences in pooled library volume.

One entry per CDR3 protein, called by TCRdb with MiXCR from the RACE reads. There are about 98,000 distinct CDR3 sequences in the sample; roughly 10% occur only once, and approximately 3.1% lies in the top ten. CDR1 is GTSNPN, CDR2 SVGIG, per germline (reference sequence). The V and J ends lost 1 base and 0 bases respectively, with 2 bases between them. The CDR3 extends over 12 amino acids. Time point here: pre-sensitization, week 0. Treatment meaning: therapeutic diphenylcyclopropenone sensitization with weekly scalp DPC. The sequencing used whole blood, collected in connection with sensitization to the hapten diphenylcyclopropenone (DPC). The chain is built from TRBV30 and TRBJ2-3; the D is unclear. The clonotype originates from a woman aged 55-70 years with alopecia areata. Some clones in this sample may be carry-over from other donors' samples. CDR3 in amino acids: CAWSGSTDTQYF. DNA for the CDR3: TGTGCCTGGAGTGGGAGCACAGATACGCAGTATTTT.